This passage covers 20 T cell receptor beta chains from one sample sequenced in a study of blood T cell repertoires in COVID-19. The assay was immunoSEQ multiplex PCR, and TCRdb's table has in-frame clones only and misses some. The sample records around 210,000 clones, almost 85% being singletons. Material for sequencing was peripheral blood. All receptors come from a man in his fifties or sixties with COVID-19, enrolled during active disease.

This chain uses TRBV13 with TRBJ1-2; tentative D call: TRBD1 (6 bases). CDR3 length: 15 amino acids. The V gene lost 5 bases and the J gene lost 2 bases, with 15 bases spanning the gap. Germline V lookup: CDR1 PRHDT, CDR2 FYEKMQ (reference sequence). The CDR3 DNA follows: TGTGCCAGCAGCGCCTATACAGGGTTGAACTATGGCTACACCTTC. Amino acid sequence: CASSAYTGLNYGYTF.

The chain recombines TRBV7-2 with TRBJ1-1; perhaps TRBD1 as D (5 bases). Trimming took off 5 bases at V and 2 bases at J, with 9 bases between the two ends. The CDR3 contains 13 residues. Germline V gene lookup returns CDR1 SGHTA and CDR2 FQGNSA. The CDR3 DNA reads TGTGCCAGCAGCCCGGACATCAACACTGAAGCTTTCTTT. It is translated as CASSPDINTEAFF.

This chain uses TRBV10-3 with TRBJ1-2, with 7 bases that match TRBD1. The germline CDR1 and CDR2 sequences are ENHRY and SYGVKD. This CDR3 has 12 amino acids. Unmatched junction bases numbered 4, after V lost 10 bases and J lost 2 bases. The CDR3 DNA follows: TGTGCCACCAAACAGGGGAACTATGGCTACACCTTC. It specifies CATKQGNYGYTF.

This chain joins TRBV3-1 (or the pseudogene TRBV3-2) and TRBJ1-1; TRBD1 matches at 7 bases. Trimming took 6 bases from V and 4 from J; bases not matched to a gene: 5. Germline V lookup: CDR1 LGHDT, CDR2 YNNKEL (reference sequence). The CDR3 totals 13 residues. CDR3 sequence: CASSQGGPTEAFF. The CDR3, as DNA: TGTGCCAGCAGTCAGGGGGGACCCACTGAAGCTTTCTTT.

The chain uses TRBV3-1 (or the pseudogene TRBV3-2) and TRBJ2-2; 7 bases align to TRBD2. This CDR3 region has 15 residues. CDR1 is LGHDT and CDR2 is YNNKEL in the germline V gene (reference sequence). Trimming cost V 4 bases and J 3 bases; bases outside gene matches: 5. Written as DNA, the CDR3 is TGTGCCAGCAGCCGCCTGGGGGGGGACACCGGGGAGCTGTTTTTT. This encodes CASSRLGGDTGELFF.

The chain recombines TRBV19 with TRBJ2-7, with TRBD2 as a possible D gene (6 bases). Trimming removed 2 bases from V and 5 bases from J, with 13 bases in between. From germline, CDR1 is LNHDA and CDR2 SQIVND (reference sequence). This CDR3 spans 14 amino acids. The CDR3 DNA reads as TGTGCCAGTAGTATATTTGGGACTTTGGACGAGCAGTACTTC. Translated: CASSIFGTLDEQYF.

CDR3 loop: CASRDSLYGYTF. In nucleotides, the CDR3 is TGTGCCAGCCGGGACAGCCTTTATGGCTACACCTTC. The gene calls are TRBV6-5 and TRBJ1-2; TRBD1 matches 7 bases. Germline V gene sequence: CDR1 MNHEY, CDR2 SVGAGI. The CDR3 covers 12 residues. Trimming at V came to 8 bases and at J to 5 bases, leaving 5 bases not matched to a gene.

The chain employs TRBV7-3 and TRBJ2-2; 9 nucleotides align to TRBD1. The trim removed 7 bases at V and 4 bases at J, leaving 13 bases unmatched. This CDR3 spans 17 amino acids. Germline lookup yields CDR1 SGHTA and CDR2 FQGTGA. CDR3 loop: CASKSQPGQGGTGELFF. As DNA, the CDR3 is TGTGCCAGCAAATCCCAACCGGGACAGGGTGGCACCGGGGAGCTGTTTTTT. Combining the CDR3 with reference TRBV7-3 and TRBJ2-2 gives the whole variable domain GAGVSQTPSNKVTEKGKYVELRCDPISGHTALYWYRQSLGQGPEFLIYFQGTGAADDSGLPNDRFFAVRPEGSVSTLKIQRTERGDSAVYLCASKSQPGQGGTGELFFGEGSRLTVL.

The V call is TRBV27, the J call TRBJ1-6; D is possibly TRBD1 (5 bases). Trimming took off 4 bases at V and 13 bases at J, with 17 bases between the two ends. CDR3 length equals 14 residues. Germline V lookup: CDR1 MNHEY, CDR2 SMNVEV (reference sequence). CDR3 nucleotides: TGTGCCAGCAGTTCCCCGGGACTTCCCTCGCCCCTCCACTTT. It encodes CASSSPGLPSPLHF.

The V and J genes are TRBV5-1 and TRBJ2-2; the match to TRBD1 covers 8 bases. Looked up from germline, CDR1 is SGHRS and CDR2 is YFSETQ. The CDR3 is 16 residues long. The J segment lost 3 bases and the V segment lost 4 bases, leaving 8 bases of the junction unmatched. CDR3 coding DNA: TGCGCCAGCAGCCCCGATCAGGGGGCCGACACCGGGGAGCTGTTTTTT. Protein sequence: CASSPDQGADTGELFF.

The chain's CDR3 is CAWSVLSGSNQPQHF. The CDR3 bases are TGTGCCTGGAGTGTACTGTCAGGGTCCAATCAGCCCCAGCATTTT. The chain recombines TRBV30 with TRBJ1-5; D is possibly TRBD1 (5 bases). The CDR3 runs to 15 residues. Per germline, CDR1 GTSNPN and CDR2 SVGIG (reference sequence). The V gene lost 0 bases and the J gene lost 3 bases, with 12 bases spanning the gap.

This clone has just one count. The CDR3, as DNA: TGTGCCAGCAGCGGAGGGGCTAGCGGGGGGCAAGAGACCCAGTACTTC. It specifies CASSGGASGGQETQYF. This chain uses TRBV9 with TRBJ2-5; 11 bases map to TRBD2. The germline V gene has CDR1 SGDLS and CDR2 YYNGEE. This CDR3 contains 16 residues. With V trimmed by 3 bases and J by 2 bases, 6 bases remained unmatched.

The V and J genes are TRBV28 and TRBJ1-3; 7 nucleotides agree with TRBD1. The V gene end was trimmed by 6 bases and the J gene end by 7 bases; junction bases not matched to a gene: 12. Looked up from germline, CDR1 is MDHEN and CDR2 is SYDVKM. This CDR3 has 15 amino acids. CDR3 in amino acids: CASRPGRGIGNTIYF. In DNA, the CDR3 is TGTGCCAGCAGACCTGGCAGGGGGATTGGTAACACCATATATTTT. The full variable domain, with the rest looked up from reference TRBV28 and TRBJ1-3, is DVKVTQSSRYLVKRTGEKVFLECVQDMDHENMFWYRQDPGLGLRLIYFSYDVKMKEKGDIPEGYSVSREKKERFSLILESASTNQTSMYLCASRPGRGIGNTIYFGEGSWLTVV.

The chain couples TRBV24-1 to TRBJ2-2; TRBD1 aligns across 11 bases. The junction had 5 bases not matched to a gene; V was cut back by 4 bases and J by 5 bases. The CDR3 spans 16 residues. In germline, CDR1 is KGHDR, CDR2 SFDVKD. The CDR3 is CATSEVGTGGTGELFF. Written as DNA, the CDR3 is TGTGCCACCAGTGAGGTCGGGACAGGGGGAACCGGGGAGCTGTTTTTT.

This clone was found once. The chain uses TRBV20-1 and TRBJ2-2; tentative D call: TRBD2 (6 bases). Trimming removed 3 bases from V and 2 bases from J, with 13 bases in between. The CDR3 runs 15 residues. Germline assignment: CDR1 DFQATT and CDR2 SNEGSKA (reference sequence). DNA of the CDR3: TGCAGTGCTAGTAGCGGAAACCAAAACACCGGGGAGCTGTTTTTT. Encoded protein: CSASSGNQNTGELFF.

The chain employs TRBV5-1 and TRBJ2-7, with unresolved D. Germline V gene data show CDR1 as SGHRS and CDR2 as YFSETQ. V lost 0 bases and J 6 bases, leaving 16 bases between the germline ends. CDR3 length: 15 amino acids. As DNA, the CDR3 is TGCGCCAGCAGCTTGGGGGTCCCCGGGTCTAGCGAGCAGTACTTC. Translation gives CASSLGVPGSSEQYF. The whole variable domain, remainder taken from reference TRBV5-1 and TRBJ2-7, is KAGVTQTPRYLIKTRGQQVTLSCSPISGHRSVSWYQQTPGQGLQFLFEYFSETQRNKGNFPGRFSGRQFSNSRSEMNVSTLELGDSALYLCASSLGVPGSSEQYFGPGTRLTVT.

The rearrangement links TRBV11-1 to TRBJ1-2; no reliable D call. This CDR3 contains 11 residues. Germline CDR1 reads SGHAT; CDR2 reads FQDESV (reference sequence). In nucleotides, the CDR3 is TGTGCTGGCCAGGCTAACTATGGCTACACCTTC. Translation gives CAGQANYGYTF.

The gene calls are TRBV4-3 and TRBJ2-3; perhaps TRBD1 as D (5 bases). CDR1 and CDR2 (germline): LGHNA, YSLEER. Trimming removed 0 bases from V and 4 bases from J, with 14 bases in between. The CDR3 runs 16 residues. As DNA, the CDR3 is TGCGCCAGCAGCCAAGATCCTAGGGGATTGGCAGATACGCAGTATTTT. This gives the protein CASSQDPRGLADTQYF.

This clone was recorded once. This sequence joins TRBV9 and TRBJ1-1; D is possibly TRBD1 (6 bases). CDR1 is SGDLS, CDR2 YYNGEE, per germline. Deletions cut 4 bases from V and 5 bases from J, with 24 bases between. The CDR3 runs to 17 residues. As DNA, the CDR3 is TGTGCCAGCAGCCTTACACCAAGGGCAGGGGCGGTGACTGAAGCTTTCTTT. Translating gives CASSLTPRAGAVTEAFF.

The V and J genes are TRBV6-5 and TRBJ1-2; 7 bases line up with TRBD1. The CDR3 sequence is 13 residues long. V was pared by 6 bases and J by 5 bases, with 6 bases of the junction left unmatched. The germline CDR1 and CDR2 sequences are MNHEY and SVGAGI. CDR3 protein: CASRGQVYYGYTF. The DNA for the CDR3 is TGTGCCAGCAGAGGACAGGTCTATTATGGCTACACCTTC.